The clone carrying this T cell receptor beta chain was recorded many times. Germline-derived CDR1 and CDR2 are SNHLY and FYNNEI. V lost 0 bases to trimming and J lost 9 bases, with 12 bases between them. The CDR3 sequence is 15 residues long. Time point: persistent/refractory GD, antithyroid drugs over 5 years with positive TRAb. Preparation of the TCR library used RNA extracted from PBMCs. Patients came through an endocrinology department, and that department was in Xi'an, China. These data come from a study of regulatory T cells in long-lasting Graves disease. Study details: Treatment with antithyroid drugs for over 5 years, together with positive TSH receptor antibodies, meant persistent Graves' disease.

Building of the TCR beta libraries involved iRepertoire HTBI primers and Arm-PCR of CDR3 regions. As processed by the authors: Identified across the samples were approximately 60 TRBV segments and 14 TRBJ segments. TCRdb redid the calling of the multiplex PCR reads with MiXCR, one entry per CDR3 protein. The authors' filters were not applied to this entry. Among hundreds of thousands of distinct CDR3 sequences listed, 15% to 20% were seen once. This clonotype was sampled from a female donor with Graves disease. Sequenced here: peripheral blood mononuclear cells (PBMCs), sampled when the disease was refractory, from a patient treated with antithyroid drugs. The gene calls are TRBV2 and TRBJ1-6; TRBD1 might be the D (6 bases). The DNA of the CDR3 is TGTGCCAGCAGTGAAGCCAATCTGGGGGCTTCACCCCTCCACTTT. This encodes CASSEANLGASPLHF.